What follows are 3 T cell receptor beta chains derived from one specimen sequenced in a study of T cells in Graves' hyperthyroidism and ophthalmopathy (dated by TCRdb to about 2019). The library was made by multiplex PCR. The sequencer listed for this sample is Illumina HiSeq 2000. TCR beta CDR3 regions were amplified from RNA transcripts. A first-round RT-PCR of the TCR CDR3 used the HTBI primer set with the Qiagen OneStep RT-PCR kit. The raw public reads went through TCRdb reprocessing: fastp at Q25, MiXCR clone calling, in-frame beta chains kept. Each entry is one CDR3 protein sequence, shown with its most common DNA and genes. The sample yields about 740,000 distinct CDR3 sequences; about 15% were counted once. The ten largest clones add up to approximately 10% of the sample. Sequenced: blood. The receptors come from a woman between 18 and 29 years old with Graves' hyperthyroidism.

This clonotype was seen at least ten times. The chain employs TRBV5-1 and TRBJ2-1; tentative D call: TRBD2 (6 bases). Germline V gene lookup returns CDR1 SGHRS and CDR2 YFSETQ. This CDR3 is built from 16 residues. Between the trimmed V and J ends, which lost 0 bases and 0 bases, there was a span of 10 bases. CDR3 sequence: CASSLVAGSSYNEQFF. In nucleotides, the CDR3 is TGCGCCAGCAGCTTGGTGGCGGGAAGCTCCTACAATGAGCAGTTCTTC.

This clonotype was recorded at least ten times. The V gene is TRBV28, the J gene TRBJ2-1; 11 bases agree with TRBD1. The CDR3 has 15 amino acids. V shed 3 bases, J shed 8 bases, and the junction held 6 bases outside the gene matches. Germline V gene lookup returns CDR1 MDHEN and CDR2 SYDVKM. The CDR3 sequence is CASSFRTGGKDEQFF. The CDR3 coding sequence is TGTGCCAGCAGTTTCCGGACAGGGGGCAAAGATGAGCAGTTCTTC.

This clonotype was observed a handful of times. V is TRBV2 and J is TRBJ2-5, with TRBD2 identical over 8 bases. The ends lost 4 bases at V and 5 bases at J; junction bases unmatched: 3. The length of the CDR3 is 13 residues. The germline V gene encodes CDR1 SNHLY and CDR2 FYNNEI. CDR3 nucleotide sequence: TGTGCCAGCAGTGGGACTAGCATGGAGACCCAGTACTTC. Translating it yields CASSGTSMETQYF.